This record covers a single TCR beta chain. Its antigen is currently unknown. This entry comes from a study of cytomegalovirus exposure and HLA in healthy donors. Overall study results and limits: Most of the TCR beta V segments (in an earlier analysis) were productive either about 90% or about 30% of the time. The authors later found HLA-associated TCR beta chains more clonally expanded than equally common others. Rare TCR sequences predominated, though certain public TCRs were found in many donors.

In the PCR, 60 Vbeta and 13 Jbeta primers were used. Profiling relied on immunoSEQ multiplex PCR, and the TCRdb table lists in-frame clones only, not all of them. The sample shows 180,000 or so clones, about 82% of them seen only once. The CDR3 runs to 13 residues. With 4 bases removed from V and 6 bases from J, the gap between germline ends came to 13 bases. Germline assignment: CDR1 SQVTM and CDR2 ANQGSEA. Sequenced material: PBMCs. The TCR sequence derives from a woman in her twenties or thirties in good health and CMV-seronegative. V gene TRBV29-1 combines with J gene TRBJ1-5; tentatively, D is TRBD1 (6 bases). The CDR3 reads CSVVTGYGQPQHF. CDR3 in DNA: TGCAGCGTTGTTACAGGGTATGGTCAGCCCCAGCATTTT.